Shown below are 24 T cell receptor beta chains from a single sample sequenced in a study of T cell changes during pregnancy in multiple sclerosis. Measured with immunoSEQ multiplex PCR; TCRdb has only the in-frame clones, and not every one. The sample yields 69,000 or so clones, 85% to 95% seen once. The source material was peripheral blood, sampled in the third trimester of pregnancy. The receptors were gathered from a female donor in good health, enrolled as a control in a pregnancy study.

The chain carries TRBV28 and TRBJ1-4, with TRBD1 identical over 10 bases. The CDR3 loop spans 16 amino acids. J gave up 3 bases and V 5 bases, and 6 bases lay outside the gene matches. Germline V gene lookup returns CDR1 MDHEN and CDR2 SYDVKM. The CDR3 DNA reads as TGTGCCAGCAGTCCACGACAGGGGGCGCCTAATGAAAAACTGTTTTTT. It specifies CASSPRQGAPNEKLFF.

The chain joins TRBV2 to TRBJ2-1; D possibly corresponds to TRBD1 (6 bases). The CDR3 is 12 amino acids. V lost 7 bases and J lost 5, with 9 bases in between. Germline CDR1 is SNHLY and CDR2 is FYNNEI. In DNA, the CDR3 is TGTGCCAGCAACACAGGGAACAATGAGCAGTTCTTC. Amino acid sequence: CASNTGNNEQFF.

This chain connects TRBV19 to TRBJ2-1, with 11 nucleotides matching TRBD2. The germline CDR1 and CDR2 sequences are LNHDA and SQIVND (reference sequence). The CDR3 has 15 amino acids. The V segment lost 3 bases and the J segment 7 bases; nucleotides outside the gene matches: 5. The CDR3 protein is CASSMVAGGKNEQFF. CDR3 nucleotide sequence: TGTGCCAGTAGTATGGTAGCGGGAGGGAAGAATGAGCAGTTCTTC.

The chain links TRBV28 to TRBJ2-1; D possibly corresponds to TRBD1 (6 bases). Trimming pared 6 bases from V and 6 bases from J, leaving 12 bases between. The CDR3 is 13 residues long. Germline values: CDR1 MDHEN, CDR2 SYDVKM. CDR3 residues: CASRRTGSNEQFF. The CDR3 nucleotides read TGTGCCAGCAGAAGAACAGGGAGCAATGAGCAGTTCTTC.

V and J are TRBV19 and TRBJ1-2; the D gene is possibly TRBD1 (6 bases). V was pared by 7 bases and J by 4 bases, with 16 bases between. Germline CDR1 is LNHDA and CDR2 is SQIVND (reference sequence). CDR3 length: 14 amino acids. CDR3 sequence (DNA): TGTGCCAGTACCCAGGGGCAGGGGATCTATGGCTACACCTTC. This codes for CASTQGQGIYGYTF.

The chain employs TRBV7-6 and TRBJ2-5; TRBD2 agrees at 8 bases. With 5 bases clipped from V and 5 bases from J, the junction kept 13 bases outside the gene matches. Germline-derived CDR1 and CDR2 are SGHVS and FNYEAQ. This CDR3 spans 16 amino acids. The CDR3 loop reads CASSQAWSGSTETQYF. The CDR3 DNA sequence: TGTGCCAGCAGCCAGGCTTGGAGCGGGAGTACGGAGACCCAGTACTTC.

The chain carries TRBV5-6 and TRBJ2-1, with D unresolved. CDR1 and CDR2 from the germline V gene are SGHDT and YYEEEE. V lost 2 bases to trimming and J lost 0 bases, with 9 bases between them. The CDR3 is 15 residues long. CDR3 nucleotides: TGTGCCAGCAGCTTCGATCCGAGCTCCTACAATGAGCAGTTCTTC. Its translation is CASSFDPSSYNEQFF.

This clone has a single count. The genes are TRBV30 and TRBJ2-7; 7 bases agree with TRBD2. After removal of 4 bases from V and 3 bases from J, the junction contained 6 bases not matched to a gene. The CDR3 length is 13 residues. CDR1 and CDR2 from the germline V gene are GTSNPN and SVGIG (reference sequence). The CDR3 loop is CAWTRGGGYEQYF. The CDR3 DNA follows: TGTGCCTGGACAAGGGGCGGGGGCTACGAGCAGTACTTC.

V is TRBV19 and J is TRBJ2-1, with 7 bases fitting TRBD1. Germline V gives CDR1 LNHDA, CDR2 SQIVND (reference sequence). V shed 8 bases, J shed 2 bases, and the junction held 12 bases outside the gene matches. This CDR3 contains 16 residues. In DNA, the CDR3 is TGTGCCAGTTCTCCACCGACAGGGCGAACCTACAATGAGCAGTTCTTC. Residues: CASSPPTGRTYNEQFF.

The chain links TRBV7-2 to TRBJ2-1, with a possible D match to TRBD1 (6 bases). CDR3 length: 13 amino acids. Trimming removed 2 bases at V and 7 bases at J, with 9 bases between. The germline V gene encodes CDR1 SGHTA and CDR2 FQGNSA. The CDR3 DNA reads TGTGCCAGCAGCTTAAGTAGGGGGAATGAGCAGTTCTTC. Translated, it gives CASSLSRGNEQFF.

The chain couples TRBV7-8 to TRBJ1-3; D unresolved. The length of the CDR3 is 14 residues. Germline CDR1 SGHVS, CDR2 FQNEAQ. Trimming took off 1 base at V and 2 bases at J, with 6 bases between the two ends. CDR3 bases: TGTGCCAGCAGCTTAGGCGTTACTGGAAACACCATATATTTT. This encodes CASSLGVTGNTIYF.

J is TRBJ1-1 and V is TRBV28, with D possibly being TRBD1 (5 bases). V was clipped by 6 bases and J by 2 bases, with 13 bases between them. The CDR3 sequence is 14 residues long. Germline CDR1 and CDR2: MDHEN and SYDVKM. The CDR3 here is CASSTTGVNTEAFF. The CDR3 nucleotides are TGTGCCAGCAGCACAACAGGAGTCAACACTGAAGCTTTCTTT.

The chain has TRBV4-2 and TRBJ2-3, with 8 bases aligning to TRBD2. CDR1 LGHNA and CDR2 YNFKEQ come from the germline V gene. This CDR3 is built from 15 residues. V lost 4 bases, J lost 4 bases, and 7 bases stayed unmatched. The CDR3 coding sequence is TGTGCCAGCAGCCTTACTAGCGGAGGGGCAGATACGCAGTATTTT. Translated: CASSLTSGGADTQYF.

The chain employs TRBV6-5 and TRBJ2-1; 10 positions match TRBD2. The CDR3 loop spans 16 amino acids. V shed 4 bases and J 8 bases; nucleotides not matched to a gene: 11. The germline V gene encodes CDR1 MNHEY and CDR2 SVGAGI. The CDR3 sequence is CASSLVGAGGFHEQFF. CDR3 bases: TGTGCCAGCAGTTTAGTGGGAGCGGGGGGGTTCCATGAGCAGTTCTTC.

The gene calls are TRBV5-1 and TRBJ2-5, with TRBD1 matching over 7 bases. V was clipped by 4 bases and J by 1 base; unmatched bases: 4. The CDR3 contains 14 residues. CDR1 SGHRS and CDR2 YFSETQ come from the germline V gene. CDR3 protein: CASSRGQIQETQYF. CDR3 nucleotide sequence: TGCGCCAGCAGCCGGGGACAGATCCAAGAGACCCAGTACTTC.

This chain's CDR3 is CASSQSRDKHQPQHF. CDR3 bases: TGTGCCAGCAGCCAGTCCCGGGACAAACATCAGCCCCAGCATTTT. The chain links TRBV7-9 to TRBJ1-5; TRBD1 is a possible D gene (6 bases). Trimming took off 5 bases at V and 5 bases at J, with 16 bases between the two ends. This CDR3 has 15 residues. Germline V gene lookup returns CDR1 SEHNR and CDR2 FQNEAQ (reference sequence).

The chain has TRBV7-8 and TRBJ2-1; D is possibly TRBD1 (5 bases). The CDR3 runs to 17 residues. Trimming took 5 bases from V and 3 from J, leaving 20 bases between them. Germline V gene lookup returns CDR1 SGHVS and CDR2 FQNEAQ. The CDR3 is CASSEGVMGFGYNEQFF. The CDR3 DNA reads TGTGCCAGCAGCGAAGGGGTGATGGGGTTCGGCTACAATGAGCAGTTCTTC.

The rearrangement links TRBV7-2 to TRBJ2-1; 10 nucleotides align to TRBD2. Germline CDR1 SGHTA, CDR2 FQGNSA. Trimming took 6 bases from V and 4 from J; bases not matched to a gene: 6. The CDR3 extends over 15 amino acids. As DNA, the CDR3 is TGTGCCAGCAGACGAACAGCGGGAGGGTACAATGAGCAGTTCTTC. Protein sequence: CASRRTAGGYNEQFF.

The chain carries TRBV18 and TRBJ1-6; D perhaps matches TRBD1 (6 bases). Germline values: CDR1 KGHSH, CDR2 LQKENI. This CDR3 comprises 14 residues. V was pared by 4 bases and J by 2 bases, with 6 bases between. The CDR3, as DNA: TGTGCCAGCTCACAGGGGGCCTATAATTCACCCCTCCACTTT. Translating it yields CASSQGAYNSPLHF.

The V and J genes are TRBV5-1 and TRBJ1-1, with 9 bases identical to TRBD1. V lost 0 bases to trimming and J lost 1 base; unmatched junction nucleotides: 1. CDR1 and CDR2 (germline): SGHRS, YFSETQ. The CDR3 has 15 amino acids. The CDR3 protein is CASSLVDRGNTEAFF. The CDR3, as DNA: TGCGCCAGCAGCTTGGTGGACAGGGGGAACACTGAAGCTTTCTTT.

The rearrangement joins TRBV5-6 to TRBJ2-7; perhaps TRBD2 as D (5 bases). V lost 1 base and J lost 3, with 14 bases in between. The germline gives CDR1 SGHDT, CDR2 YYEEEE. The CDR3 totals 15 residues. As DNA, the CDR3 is TGTGCCAGCAGCTTGACCGGGGAGAGAGGCTACGAGCAGTACTTC. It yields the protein CASSLTGERGYEQYF. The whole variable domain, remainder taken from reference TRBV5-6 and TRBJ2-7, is DAGVTQSPTHLIKTRGQQVTLRCSPKSGHDTVSWYQQALGQGPQFIFQYYEEEERQRGNFPDRFSGHQFPNYSSELNVNALLLGDSALYLCASSLTGERGYEQYFGPGTRLTVT.

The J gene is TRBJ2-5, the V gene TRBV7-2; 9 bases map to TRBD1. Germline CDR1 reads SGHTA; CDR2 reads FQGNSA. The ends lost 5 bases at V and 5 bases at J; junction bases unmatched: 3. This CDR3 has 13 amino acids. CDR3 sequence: CASSNRGRETQYF. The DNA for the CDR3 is TGTGCCAGCAGCAACAGGGGGCGGGAGACCCAGTACTTC.

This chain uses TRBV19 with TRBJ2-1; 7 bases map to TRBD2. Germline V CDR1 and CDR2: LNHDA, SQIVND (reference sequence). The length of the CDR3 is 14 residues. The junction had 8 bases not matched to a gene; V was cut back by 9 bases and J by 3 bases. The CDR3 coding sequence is TGTGCCAGGGAACTAGCGATACTCTACAATGAGCAGTTCTTC. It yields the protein CARELAILYNEQFF.

The DNA for the CDR3 is TGTGCCAGCAGCCAAGATTGGGAGATCTATGGCTACACCTTC. It encodes CASSQDWEIYGYTF. V gene TRBV4-2 combines with J gene TRBJ1-2; D is undetermined. This CDR3 is 14 amino acids long. CDR1 and CDR2 from the germline V gene are LGHNA and YNFKEQ. V was shortened by 0 bases and J by 4 bases, with 9 bases between the two germline ends.